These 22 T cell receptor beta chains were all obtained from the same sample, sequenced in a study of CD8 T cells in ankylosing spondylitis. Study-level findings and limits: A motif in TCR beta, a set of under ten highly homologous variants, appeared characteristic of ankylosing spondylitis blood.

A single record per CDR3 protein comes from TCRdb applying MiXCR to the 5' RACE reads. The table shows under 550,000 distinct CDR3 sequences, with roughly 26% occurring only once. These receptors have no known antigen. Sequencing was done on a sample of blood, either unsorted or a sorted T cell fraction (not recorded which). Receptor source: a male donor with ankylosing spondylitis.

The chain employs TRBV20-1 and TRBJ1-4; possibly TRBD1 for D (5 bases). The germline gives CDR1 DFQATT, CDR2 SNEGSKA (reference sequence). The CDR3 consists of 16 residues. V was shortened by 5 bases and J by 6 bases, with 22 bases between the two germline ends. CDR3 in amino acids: CSASRDELQLHEKLFF. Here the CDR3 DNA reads TGCAGTGCTTCCCGGGACGAACTGCAACTGCATGAAAAACTGTTTTTT.

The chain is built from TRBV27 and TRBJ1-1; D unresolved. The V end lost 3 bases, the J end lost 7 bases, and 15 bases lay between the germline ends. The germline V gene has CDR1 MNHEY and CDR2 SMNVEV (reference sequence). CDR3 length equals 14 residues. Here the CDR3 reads CASSFRLGYDEAFF. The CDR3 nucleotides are TGTGCCAGCAGTTTCCGATTGGGGTACGATGAAGCTTTCTTT.

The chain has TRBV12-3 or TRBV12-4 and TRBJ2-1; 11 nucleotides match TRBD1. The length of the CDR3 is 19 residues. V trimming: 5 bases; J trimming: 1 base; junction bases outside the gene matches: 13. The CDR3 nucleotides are TGTGCCAGCAGTCCAGGACAGGGGGCTTCGGTAGGGTCCTACAATGAGCAGTTCTTC. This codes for CASSPGQGASVGSYNEQFF.

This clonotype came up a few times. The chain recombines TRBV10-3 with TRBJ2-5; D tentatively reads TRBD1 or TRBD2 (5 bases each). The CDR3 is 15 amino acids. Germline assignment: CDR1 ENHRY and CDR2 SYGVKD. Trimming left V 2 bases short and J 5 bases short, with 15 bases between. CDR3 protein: CAISEPGTTPETQYF. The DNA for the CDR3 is TGTGCCATCAGTGAGCCGGGGACCACCCCCGAGACCCAGTACTTC.

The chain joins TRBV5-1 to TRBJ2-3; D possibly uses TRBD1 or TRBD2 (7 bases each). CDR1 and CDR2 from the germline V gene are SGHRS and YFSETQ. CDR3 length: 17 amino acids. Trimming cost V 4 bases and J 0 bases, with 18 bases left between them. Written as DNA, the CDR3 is TGCGCCAGCAGCGTTACGACAGGGAGGGAGAGCACAGATACGCAGTATTTT. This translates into CASSVTTGRESTDTQYF.

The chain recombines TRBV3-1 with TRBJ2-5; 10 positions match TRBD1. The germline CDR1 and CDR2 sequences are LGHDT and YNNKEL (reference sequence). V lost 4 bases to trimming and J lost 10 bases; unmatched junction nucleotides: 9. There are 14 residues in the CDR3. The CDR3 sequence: CASSLRQGATDQYF. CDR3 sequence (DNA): TGTGCCAGCAGCCTTCGACAGGGGGCGACGGACCAGTACTTC.

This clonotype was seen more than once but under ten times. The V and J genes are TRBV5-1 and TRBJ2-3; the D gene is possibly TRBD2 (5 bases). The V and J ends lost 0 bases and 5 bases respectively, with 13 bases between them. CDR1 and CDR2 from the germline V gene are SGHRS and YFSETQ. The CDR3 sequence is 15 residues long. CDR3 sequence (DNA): TGCGCCAGCAGCTTGGGCCTAAAAGGAGGAGATACGCAGTATTTT. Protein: CASSLGLKGGDTQYF.

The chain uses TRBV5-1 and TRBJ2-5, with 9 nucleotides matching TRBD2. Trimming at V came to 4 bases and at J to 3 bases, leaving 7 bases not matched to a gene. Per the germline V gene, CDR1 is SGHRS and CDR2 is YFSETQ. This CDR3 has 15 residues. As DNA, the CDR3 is TGCGCCAGCAGCCCCGGAATAGCGGGAGAAGAGACCCAGTACTTC. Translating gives CASSPGIAGEETQYF.

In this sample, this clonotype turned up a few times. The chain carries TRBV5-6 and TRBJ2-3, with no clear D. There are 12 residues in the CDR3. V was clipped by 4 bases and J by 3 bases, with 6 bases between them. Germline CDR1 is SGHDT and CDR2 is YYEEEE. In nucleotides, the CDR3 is TGTGCCAGCAGCATAGTTACAGATACGCAGTATTTT. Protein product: CASSIVTDTQYF.

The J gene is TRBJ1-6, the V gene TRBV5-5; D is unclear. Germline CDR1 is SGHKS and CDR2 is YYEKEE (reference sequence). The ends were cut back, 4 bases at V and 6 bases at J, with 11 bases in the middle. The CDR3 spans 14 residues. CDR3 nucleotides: TGTGCCAGCAGCCCGGGAAGACGTAATTCACCCCTCCACTTT. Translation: CASSPGRRNSPLHF. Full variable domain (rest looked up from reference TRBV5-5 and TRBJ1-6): DAGVTQSPTHLIKTRGQQVTLRCSPISGHKSVSWYQQVLGQGPQFIFQYYEKEERGRGNFPDRFSARQFPNYSSELNVNALLLGDSALYLCASSPGRRNSPLHFGNGTRLTVT.

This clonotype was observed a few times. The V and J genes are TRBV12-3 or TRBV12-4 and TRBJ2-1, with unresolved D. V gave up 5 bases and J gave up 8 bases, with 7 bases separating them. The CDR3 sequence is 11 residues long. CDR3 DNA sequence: TGTGCCAGCAGTGCTTTGGATGAGCAGTTCTTC. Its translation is CASSALDEQFF.

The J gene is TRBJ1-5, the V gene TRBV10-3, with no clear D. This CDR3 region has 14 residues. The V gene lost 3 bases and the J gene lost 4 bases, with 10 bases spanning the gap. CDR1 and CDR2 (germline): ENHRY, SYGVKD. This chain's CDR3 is CAISDRSQNQPQHF. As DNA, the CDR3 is TGTGCCATCAGTGACCGCAGCCAAAATCAGCCCCAGCATTTT.

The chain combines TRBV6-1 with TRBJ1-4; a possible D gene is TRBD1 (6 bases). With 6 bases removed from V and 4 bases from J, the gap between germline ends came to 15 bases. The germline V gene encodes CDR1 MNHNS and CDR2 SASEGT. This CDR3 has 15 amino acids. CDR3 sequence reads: CASRGAGQNNEKLFF. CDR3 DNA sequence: TGTGCCAGCAGGGGCGCCGGACAGAATAATGAAAAACTGTTTTTT.

CDR3 sequence reads: CSAGGVAGITDTQYF. CDR3 nucleotides: TGCAGTGCGGGGGGTGTAGCGGGAATCACAGATACGCAGTATTTT. The chain has TRBV20-1 and TRBJ2-3, with 8 bases that match TRBD2. Germline CDR1 reads DFQATT; CDR2 reads SNEGSKA (reference sequence). V lost 6 bases, J lost 2 bases, and 10 bases stayed unmatched. The CDR3 is 15 residues long.

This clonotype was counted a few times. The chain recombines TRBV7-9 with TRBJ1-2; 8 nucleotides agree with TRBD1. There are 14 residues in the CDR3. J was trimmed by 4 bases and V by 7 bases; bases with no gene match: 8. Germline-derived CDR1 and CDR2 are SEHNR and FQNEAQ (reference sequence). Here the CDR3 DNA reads TGTGCCAGCACCCAAGGGACAGGATCCTATGGCTACACCTTC. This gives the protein CASTQGTGSYGYTF.

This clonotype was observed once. The CDR3 reads CASSDMRTGDTEAFF. In DNA form, the CDR3 reads TGTGCCAGCAGTGATATGCGGACAGGGGACACTGAAGCTTTCTTT. The chain employs TRBV25-1 and TRBJ1-1; the match to TRBD1 covers 9 bases. The germline V gene encodes CDR1 MGHDK and CDR2 SYGVNS. The junction had 5 bases not matched to a gene; V was cut back by 3 bases and J by 3 bases. The CDR3 sequence is 15 residues long.

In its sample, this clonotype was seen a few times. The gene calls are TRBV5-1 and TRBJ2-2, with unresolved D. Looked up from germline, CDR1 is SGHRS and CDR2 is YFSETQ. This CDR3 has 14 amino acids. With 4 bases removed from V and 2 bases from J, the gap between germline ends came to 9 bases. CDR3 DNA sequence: TGCGCCAGCAGCCACCCACAAAACACCGGGGAGCTGTTTTTT. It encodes CASSHPQNTGELFF.

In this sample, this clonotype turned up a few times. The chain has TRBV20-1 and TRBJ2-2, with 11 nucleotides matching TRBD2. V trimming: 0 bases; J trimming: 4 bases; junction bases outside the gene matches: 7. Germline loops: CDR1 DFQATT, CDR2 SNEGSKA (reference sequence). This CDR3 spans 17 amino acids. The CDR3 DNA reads TGCAGTGCTAGAGATAACCTAGCGGGAGGCTTCACCGGGGAGCTGTTTTTT. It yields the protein CSARDNLAGGFTGELFF.

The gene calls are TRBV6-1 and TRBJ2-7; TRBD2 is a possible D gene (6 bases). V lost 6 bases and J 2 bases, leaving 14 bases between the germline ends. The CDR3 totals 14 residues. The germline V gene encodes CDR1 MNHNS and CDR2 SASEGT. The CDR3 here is CASSDPGVTYEQYV. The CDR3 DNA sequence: TGTGCCAGCAGCGACCCGGGGGTAACCTACGAGCAGTACGTC.

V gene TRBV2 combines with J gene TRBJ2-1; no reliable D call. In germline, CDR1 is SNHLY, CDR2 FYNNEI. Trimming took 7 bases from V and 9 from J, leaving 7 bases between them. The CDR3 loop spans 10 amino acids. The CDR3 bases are TGTGCCAGCACCCTCAGTGAGCAGTTCTTC. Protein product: CASTLSEQFF.

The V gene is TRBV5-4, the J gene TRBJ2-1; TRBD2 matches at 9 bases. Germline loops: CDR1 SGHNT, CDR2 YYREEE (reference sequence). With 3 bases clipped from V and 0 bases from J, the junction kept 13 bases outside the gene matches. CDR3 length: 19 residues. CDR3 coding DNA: TGTGCCAGCAGCTCCCCGGAAGGGGGTAGCGGGAGCTCCTACAATGAGCAGTTCTTC. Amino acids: CASSSPEGGSGSSYNEQFF.

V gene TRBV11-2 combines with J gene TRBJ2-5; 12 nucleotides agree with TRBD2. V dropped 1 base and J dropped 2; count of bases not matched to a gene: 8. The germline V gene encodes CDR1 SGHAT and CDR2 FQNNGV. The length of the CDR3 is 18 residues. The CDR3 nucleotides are TGTGCCAGCAGCTTAGTCTATCTAGCGGGAGGGAATCAAGAGACCCAGTACTTC. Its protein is CASSLVYLAGGNQETQYF.